Shown below are 11 T cell receptor beta chains from a single sample sequenced in a study of blood T cells in healthy people across ages. A second about 7 to 11 cycle PCR used barcoded and J-beta primers. Via MiXCR, TCRdb re-called the 5' RACE reads, giving one row per CDR3 protein. The sample carries fewer than 2 million distinct CDR3 sequences, around 40% recorded once. Input material: blood. Source of these receptors: a human donor in good health.

The table lists this clonotype with a few counts. This chain uses TRBV7-2 with TRBJ1-4, with no clear D. CDR3 size: 16 residues. Trimming left V 5 bases short and J 4 bases short, with 17 bases between. Germline V gene data show CDR1 as SGHTA and CDR2 as FQGNSA. CDR3 coding DNA: TGTGCCAGCAGCCTGCAGGCAGCCTACTTTAATGAAAAACTGTTTTTT. Protein product: CASSLQAAYFNEKLFF.

This clonotype has just a few counts. The J gene is TRBJ2-5, the V gene TRBV20-1, with D possibly called TRBD1 or TRBD2 (6 bases each). The germline V gene encodes CDR1 DFQATT and CDR2 SNEGSKA (reference sequence). This CDR3 is built from 16 residues. The ends were cut back, 7 bases at V and 4 bases at J, with 25 bases in the middle. CDR3 in DNA: TGCAGTGTGATCCCCGGCAGTAGGGGGAGGCTAGAGACCCAGTACTTC. It codes for CSVIPGSRGRLETQYF.

The J gene is TRBJ1-2, the V gene TRBV28; 8 nucleotides match TRBD1. Germline assignment: CDR1 MDHEN and CDR2 SYDVKM. The V gene end was trimmed by 4 bases and the J gene end by 4 bases; junction bases not matched to a gene: 8. The CDR3 is made up of 15 amino acids. The CDR3 is CASSSGGSISYGYTF. Here the CDR3 DNA reads TGTGCCAGCAGTTCAGGGGGCAGTATTAGCTATGGCTACACCTTC.

The chain employs TRBV3-1 and TRBJ2-7; either TRBD1 or TRBD2 may fit D (5 bases each). The germline V gene has CDR1 LGHDT and CDR2 YNNKEL (reference sequence). V was shortened by 1 base and J by 1 base, with 11 bases between the two germline ends. CDR3 length equals 15 residues. CDR3 loop: CASSQGGGGSYEQYF. The CDR3 DNA sequence: TGTGCCAGCAGCCAAGGCGGTGGGGGATCCTACGAGCAGTACTTC.

This clonotype showed up many times. This chain connects TRBV29-1 to TRBJ2-5; D may be TRBD2 (6 bases). This CDR3 is built from 13 residues. Germline-derived CDR1 and CDR2 are SQVTM and ANQGSEA. The V and J ends lost 4 bases and 6 bases respectively, with 15 bases between them. CDR3 sequence: CSVGSGVLQTQYF. The CDR3 DNA sequence: TGCAGCGTTGGTTCGGGGGTCTTGCAGACCCAGTACTTC.

V usage is TRBV28 and J usage is TRBJ2-1, with TRBD2 matching 10 bases. Germline CDR1 reads MDHEN; CDR2 reads SYDVKM. With 3 bases clipped from V and 8 bases from J, the junction kept 13 bases outside the gene matches. The CDR3 has 17 residues. CDR3 protein: CASSFSEQLAGMDEQFF. The CDR3 bases are TGTGCCAGCAGTTTCTCGGAACAACTAGCGGGGATGGATGAGCAGTTCTTC.

The chain has TRBV7-2 and TRBJ1-1; D is uncertain. Germline CDR1 reads SGHTA; CDR2 reads FQGNSA. The CDR3 covers 13 residues. The V end was cut by 5 bases, the J end by 8 bases, with 15 bases between. In nucleotides, the CDR3 is TGTGCCAGCAGCGACACTCCGAAGGACGAAGCTTTCTTT. Protein product: CASSDTPKDEAFF.

This clonotype was counted once. V and J are TRBV20-1 and TRBJ2-1; 7 positions match TRBD2. Germline loops: CDR1 DFQATT, CDR2 SNEGSKA (reference sequence). V shed 7 bases, J shed 3 bases, and the junction held 6 bases outside the gene matches. This CDR3 spans 13 amino acids. CDR3 amino acids: CSELRGDYNEQFF. In DNA, the CDR3 is TGCAGTGAGCTTCGGGGGGACTACAATGAGCAGTTCTTC.

This clonotype was seen many times. The chain links TRBV19 to TRBJ1-2; D is possibly TRBD1 (6 bases). The CDR3 spans 14 residues. CDR1 is LNHDA and CDR2 is SQIVND in the germline V gene (reference sequence). The V gene lost 4 bases and the J gene lost 13 bases, with 22 bases spanning the gap. The CDR3, as DNA: TGTGCCAGTAGTAGAGGGGGAACAGGGATTAGTCGCACCTTC. Amino acid sequence: CASSRGGTGISRTF.

This clonotype was seen a few times. V usage is TRBV12-3 or TRBV12-4 and J usage is TRBJ2-1; 12 bases agree with TRBD1. J was trimmed by 7 bases and V by 8 bases; bases with no gene match: 9. This CDR3 is 15 amino acids long. In nucleotides, the CDR3 is TGTGCCAGCCAGGAAACGGGACAGGGGGCAAATGAGCAGTTCTTC. It yields the protein CASQETGQGANEQFF.

The V call is TRBV6-2 or TRBV6-3, the J call TRBJ2-7, with D uncertain. CDR1 MNHEY and CDR2 SVGEGT come from the germline V gene. This CDR3 has 15 amino acids. V was clipped by 7 bases and J by 4 bases, with 20 bases between them. CDR3 sequence (DNA): TGTGCCAGCAAGGATGGAAATCGACCCTCATACGAGCAGTACTTC. It is translated as CASKDGNRPSYEQYF.